This T cell receptor beta chain was sequenced during a study of T cell responses to AZD1222 COVID-19 vaccine. The CDR3 totals 12 residues. With 7 bases removed from V and 7 bases from J, the gap between germline ends came to 14 bases. The V gene's germline CDR1 is LNHDA and CDR2 SQIVND (reference sequence). The data were produced by immunoSEQ multiplex PCR, yet TCRdb's version contains in-frame clones alone and is incomplete. The table records fewer than 150,000 clones, roughly 87% of them present only once. The genes are TRBV19 and TRBJ2-7; no firm D call. The sequence was collected from an adult in good health. The sample consisted of peripheral blood, taken on day 0 of AZD1222 vaccination. The CDR3 loop is CASNSGSQEQYF. The CDR3 coding sequence is TGTGCCAGTAACTCCGGGTCGCAAGAGCAGTACTTC.